The clone carrying this T cell receptor beta chain showed up many times. Its specificity is unknown. TCRdb independently ran MiXCR on the 5' RACE reads; one entry per CDR3 protein. The table includes around 330,000 distinct CDR3 sequences, about 3.5% detected once. This CDR3 spans 16 amino acids. Germline V lookup: CDR1 SGHTA, CDR2 FQGNSA. The V and J ends lost 1 base and 4 bases respectively, with 14 bases between them. The sample originates from a study of T cells after yellow fever vaccination. Overall study: SMART-Seq v4 Ultra Low Input handled preparation of low-cell-number fractions. Findings and limits, study-wide: The secondary response peaked faster, at day 5 versus 15, but was weaker. FACS-sorted repertoires might harbor abundant contaminating clonotypes from the bulk population.

The chain links TRBV7-2 to TRBJ2-1; a weak D match, TRBD2 (5 bases). The material was PBMCs, obtained on the day of the yellow fever booster vaccination. The sequence was collected from a man between 18 and 29 years old who received the YFV17D yellow fever vaccine. The CDR3 loop is CASSLVLLASYNEQFF. The CDR3 DNA reads as TGTGCCAGCAGCTTAGTCCTGCTAGCTTCATACAATGAGCAGTTCTTC.